These 30 T cell receptor beta chains came from one sample sequenced in a study of blood T cell repertoires in COVID-19 (dated by TCRdb to the early 2020s). The library was prepared using the immunoSEQ multiplex PCR assay. TCRdb took this table from immuneACCESS and kept in-frame rearrangements with V and J called. Such tables lack part of the clones; where checked against another copy, unresolved V genes explain under half of the gap, and the rest is unexplained. The sample table holds 250,000 to 350,000 clones, of which approximately 90% were seen once. Together, the top ten hold around 13% of the sample. The sequenced sample was peripheral blood. The receptors come from a woman aged 55-70 years with acute or convalescent COVID-19.

There are a few counts of this clone. The CDR3 loop reads CASSYQGDGYTF. As DNA, the CDR3 is TGCGCCAGCAGTTACCAGGGGGATGGCTACACCTTC. The V call is TRBV5-1, the J call TRBJ1-2; TRBD1 aligns across 7 bases. This CDR3 comprises 12 residues. V trimming: 5 bases; J trimming: 6 bases; junction bases outside the gene matches: 4. The germline V gene has CDR1 SGHRS and CDR2 YFSETQ.

This clone was detected a few times. This chain joins TRBV11-2 and TRBJ2-1; 11 bases match TRBD2. The germline V gene encodes CDR1 SGHAT and CDR2 FQNNGV. The CDR3 is made up of 17 amino acids. With 5 bases clipped from V and 9 bases from J, the junction kept 15 bases outside the gene matches. CDR3 in DNA: TGTGCCAGCAGCCACGGGGGAGGGACTAGCGGAAGGGCTGAGCAGTTCTTC. Protein product: CASSHGGGTSGRAEQFF.

This clone has more than one count but fewer than ten. The chain combines TRBV28 with TRBJ1-1; the match to TRBD1 covers 11 bases. Germline V gene data show CDR1 as MDHEN and CDR2 as SYDVKM. The junction had 9 bases not matched to a gene; V was cut back by 0 bases and J by 0 bases. This CDR3 contains 19 residues. This CDR3 reads CASSLWGLGQGEMNTEAFF. CDR3 nucleotide sequence: TGTGCCAGCAGTTTATGGGGACTGGGACAGGGGGAAATGAACACTGAAGCTTTCTTT. The whole variable domain, filled in from reference TRBV28 and TRBJ1-1, reads DVKVTQSSRYLVKRTGEKVFLECVQDMDHENMFWYRQDPGLGLRLIYFSYDVKMKEKGDIPEGYSVSREKKERFSLILESASTNQTSMYLCASSLWGLGQGEMNTEAFFGQGTRLTVV.

V is TRBV6-5 and J is TRBJ2-7; the match to TRBD2 covers 11 bases. Germline CDR1 and CDR2: MNHEY and SVGAGI. V lost 1 base, J lost 5 bases, and 7 bases stayed unmatched. The CDR3 is 16 residues long. The CDR3 here is CASSYLTSGNMDEQYF. The CDR3 coding sequence is TGTGCCAGCAGTTACTTGACTAGCGGGAATATGGACGAGCAGTACTTC.

V and J are TRBV6-1 and TRBJ2-7; 11 nucleotides match TRBD2. Germline lookup yields CDR1 MNHNS and CDR2 SASEGT. CDR3 length equals 18 residues. With V trimmed by 4 bases and J by 4 bases, 15 bases remained unmatched. The chain's CDR3 is CASSGPGLAVQGGYEQYF. Written as DNA, the CDR3 is TGTGCCAGCAGTGGACCGGGACTAGCGGTTCAAGGGGGGTACGAGCAGTACTTC.

The table lists this clone with a count of one. V usage is TRBV6-5 and J usage is TRBJ2-5, with 10 nucleotides matching TRBD2. The germline CDR1 and CDR2 sequences are MNHEY and SVGAGI. This CDR3 region has 15 residues. The V and J ends lost 8 bases and 5 bases, in that order; junction bases with no gene match: 11. The CDR3 reads CASATSGGAVETQYF. Here the CDR3 DNA reads TGTGCCAGCGCAACAAGCGGGGGGGCCGTGGAGACCCAGTACTTC.

The chain carries TRBV12-5 and TRBJ2-1, with a tentative D call TRBD1 (6 bases). Germline loops: CDR1 LGHNT, CDR2 FRNRAP. The CDR3 length is 16 residues. Trimming pared 5 bases from V and 6 bases from J, leaving 20 bases between. The CDR3: CASGPSISGESNEQFF. CDR3 sequence (DNA): TGTGCTAGTGGTCCGTCGATTTCAGGGGAATCCAATGAGCAGTTCTTC.

V gene TRBV6-6 combines with J gene TRBJ1-1, with D possibly TRBD1 on 5 matching bases. With 7 bases removed from V and 2 bases from J, the gap between germline ends came to 11 bases. CDR3 length: 13 residues. The germline V gene has CDR1 MNHNY and CDR2 SVGAGI (reference sequence). The CDR3 loop reads CASTSGPNTEAFF. The DNA of the CDR3 is TGTGCCAGCACCTCAGGGCCTAACACTGAAGCTTTCTTT.

J is TRBJ2-7 and V is TRBV30; TRBD2 might be the D (5 bases). CDR3 length equals 13 residues. The V gene lost 2 bases and the J gene lost 7 bases, with 15 bases spanning the gap. Germline CDR1 and CDR2: GTSNPN and SVGIG (reference sequence). The CDR3 DNA reads as TGTGCCTGGAGTCGGGTCCGGGATTTGGAGCAGTACTTC. This encodes CAWSRVRDLEQYF.

The V call is TRBV7-2, the J call TRBJ1-1; D not resolved. Trimming shortened V by 1 base and J by 8 bases, and 8 bases separated the two germline ends. The germline gives CDR1 SGHTA, CDR2 FQGNSA. The CDR3 extends over 12 amino acids. As DNA, the CDR3 is TGTGCCAGCAGCTTAGATGGCCGCGAAGCTTTCTTT. Protein sequence: CASSLDGREAFF. The full variable domain, its missing parts supplied by reference TRBV7-2 and TRBJ1-1, is GAGVSQSPSNKVTEKGKDVELRCDPISGHTALYWYRQSLGQGLEFLIYFQGNSAPDKSGLPSDRFSAERTGGSVSTLTIQRTQQEDSAVYLCASSLDGREAFFGQGTRLTVV.

The V gene is TRBV13, the J gene TRBJ2-1; 7 nucleotides align to TRBD1. V trimming: 6 bases; J trimming: 9 bases; junction bases outside the gene matches: 5. CDR3 length equals 12 residues. Per the germline V gene, CDR1 is PRHDT and CDR2 is FYEKMQ (reference sequence). CDR3 protein: CASRYRGLEQFF. The CDR3 bases are TGTGCCAGCAGGTATAGGGGGCTTGAGCAGTTCTTC.

The rearrangement joins TRBV27 to TRBJ2-4; 7 bases line up with TRBD1. The ends lost 7 bases at V and 5 bases at J; junction bases unmatched: 20. From germline, CDR1 is MNHEY and CDR2 SMNVEV (reference sequence). CDR3 size: 18 residues. The CDR3: CASKPLRGAQGPQNIQYF. CDR3 bases: TGTGCCAGCAAACCCCTAAGGGGTGCACAGGGGCCCCAAAACATTCAGTACTTC.

A remark on this clone: The same CDR3 arises from other DNA sequences in this sample as well. The V gene is TRBV5-1, the J gene TRBJ1-1, with a possible D match to TRBD1 (5 bases). The V and J ends lost 0 bases and 5 bases respectively, with 11 bases between them. This CDR3 spans 14 amino acids. The V gene's germline CDR1 is SGHRS and CDR2 YFSETQ. The CDR3 DNA sequence: TGCGCCAGCAGCTTGGCGGGGGGTGTTACTGAAGCTTTCTTT. Residues: CASSLAGGVTEAFF.

The V gene is TRBV4-1, the J gene TRBJ1-2, with a tentative D call TRBD1 (6 bases). Germline V lookup: CDR1 MGHRA, CDR2 YSYEKL. The CDR3 spans 14 residues. The germline V and J ends were trimmed by 5 bases and 6 bases, with 16 bases remaining between them. CDR3 amino acids: CASSVTGTLDGYTF. The CDR3 DNA is TGCGCCAGCAGCGTAACCGGGACACTCGATGGCTACACCTTC.

V is TRBV2 and J is TRBJ2-7; TRBD2 aligns across 9 bases. Germline values: CDR1 SNHLY, CDR2 FYNNEI. J gave up 4 bases and V 1 base, and 5 bases lay outside the gene matches. The CDR3 spans 15 residues. DNA for the CDR3: TGTGCCAGCAGTGAAGAGGGACTAGCAAGTTACGAGCAGTACTTC. Encoded protein: CASSEEGLASYEQYF.

The rearrangement joins TRBV5-6 to TRBJ1-1, with TRBD1 identical over 9 bases. The CDR3 extends over 15 amino acids. Unmatched junction bases numbered 6, after V lost 0 bases and J lost 6 bases. The V gene's germline CDR1 is SGHDT and CDR2 YYEEEE. DNA for the CDR3: TGTGCCAGCAGCTTGGCTACAGGGGGCAGGGCTGAAGCTTTCTTT. Translating gives CASSLATGGRAEAFF.

The chain joins TRBV11-1 to TRBJ1-1; a weak D match, TRBD1 (6 bases). The length of the CDR3 is 16 residues. The germline V gene has CDR1 SGHAT and CDR2 FQDESV (reference sequence). Trimming shortened V by 3 bases and J by 3 bases, and 17 bases separated the two germline ends. CDR3: CASSFPTGFRDTEAFF. The CDR3 DNA is TGTGCCAGCAGCTTCCCAACAGGGTTCCGGGACACTGAAGCTTTCTTT.

The V and J genes are TRBV7-8 and TRBJ2-7; a weak D match, TRBD2 (5 bases). The CDR3 length is 16 residues. Germline CDR1 and CDR2: SGHVS and FQNEAQ. Trimming took off 5 bases at V and 2 bases at J, with 19 bases between the two ends. CDR3 DNA sequence: TGTGCCAGCAGCCTAACGGGCGTAGCGAACCCCTACGAGCAGTACTTC. Translating gives CASSLTGVANPYEQYF. The whole variable domain, remainder taken from reference TRBV7-8 and TRBJ2-7, is GAGVSQSPRYKVAKRGQDVALRCDPISGHVSLFWYQQALGQGPEFLTYFQNEAQLDKSGLPSDRFFAERPEGSVSTLKIQRTQQEDSAVYLCASSLTGVANPYEQYFGPGTRLTVT.

This chain links TRBV19 with TRBJ1-4, with 7 bases aligning to TRBD1. This CDR3 is 15 amino acids long. The ends lost 6 bases at V and 5 bases at J; junction bases unmatched: 9. Looked up from germline, CDR1 is LNHDA and CDR2 is SQIVND (reference sequence). The chain's CDR3 is CASRRQGPGNEKLFF. The CDR3 DNA follows: TGTGCCAGTAGACGACAGGGCCCGGGGAATGAAAAACTGTTTTTT.

The chain is built from TRBV7-8 and TRBJ1-4, with D possibly TRBD1 on 6 matching bases. This CDR3 comprises 17 residues. Trimming shortened V by 5 bases and J by 2 bases, and 18 bases separated the two germline ends. The germline CDR1 and CDR2 sequences are SGHVS and FQNEAQ. The CDR3 DNA sequence: TGTGCCAGCAGCCTCCAGGGGTTCATGGCGACTAATGAAAAACTGTTTTTT. Its translation is CASSLQGFMATNEKLFF.

The chain couples TRBV28 to TRBJ2-4; D might be TRBD1 (6 bases). V was pared by 3 bases and J by 0 bases, with 15 bases between. CDR3 length: 17 residues. CDR1 and CDR2 from the germline V gene are MDHEN and SYDVKM. CDR3 nucleotides: TGTGCCAGCAGTTTTGGCAGGGGCCGATTAGCCAAAAACATTCAGTACTTC. It encodes CASSFGRGRLAKNIQYF.

The chain links TRBV28 to TRBJ1-2; TRBD1 aligns across 8 bases. The CDR3 extends over 14 amino acids. With 6 bases clipped from V and 5 bases from J, the junction kept 8 bases outside the gene matches. Germline V gene sequence: CDR1 MDHEN, CDR2 SYDVKM. The CDR3 coding sequence is TGTGCCAGCAGGGGGGACAGGTTTCAGTATGGCTACACCTTC. This sequence encodes CASRGDRFQYGYTF.

The chain has TRBV13 and TRBJ2-7, with 7 nucleotides matching TRBD2. Germline V CDR1 and CDR2: PRHDT, FYEKMQ (reference sequence). V trimming: 5 bases; J trimming: 2 bases; junction bases outside the gene matches: 15. The CDR3 runs to 17 residues. The CDR3 nucleotides are TGTGCCAGCAGCCGAACCCCATGGCCTAGCGGAGCCTACGAGCAGTACTTC. This encodes CASSRTPWPSGAYEQYF.

The table lists this clone with a count of one. The rearrangement joins TRBV6-5 to TRBJ2-7; D is unclear. Germline CDR1 and CDR2: MNHEY and SVGAGI. Trimming cost V 2 bases and J 0 bases, with 5 bases left between them. The CDR3 has 13 amino acids. CDR3 sequence (DNA): TGTGCCAGCAGTTACACCGGCTCCTACGAGCAGTACTTC. Translation: CASSYTGSYEQYF.

In regard to this clone: The sample carries other DNA sequences with the same CDR3. This chain joins TRBV28 and TRBJ1-5; weak D call: TRBD1 (5 bases). Deletions cut 2 bases from V and 1 base from J, with 9 bases between. Germline V gene lookup returns CDR1 MDHEN and CDR2 SYDVKM. The CDR3 totals 15 residues. CDR3 amino acids: CASSLRGGSNQPQHF. The CDR3 coding sequence is TGTGCCAGCAGTTTACGCGGGGGGAGCAATCAGCCCCAGCATTTT.

CDR3 nucleotides: TGTGCCAGCAGCTTAGGGGGGGGTAGCTCGCAGTACTTC. This codes for CASSLGGGSSQYF. V usage is TRBV7-2 and J usage is TRBJ2-7; 7 bases agree with TRBD2. Germline values: CDR1 SGHTA, CDR2 FQGNSA. J gave up 9 bases and V 1 base, and 6 bases lay outside the gene matches. This CDR3 region has 13 residues.

This chain links TRBV29-1 with TRBJ2-7, with D tentatively TRBD2 (5 bases). The CDR3 contains 11 residues. The germline V and J ends were trimmed by 3 bases and 9 bases, with 12 bases remaining between them. Germline-derived CDR1 and CDR2 are SQVTM and ANQGSEA. The CDR3 reads CSVEDLGGQYF. The CDR3 DNA follows: TGCAGCGTTGAGGACCTTGGAGGGCAGTACTTC.

The CDR3 region has the DNA TGTGCCAGCAGTCAACTCACAGGGCTGCGCGAGCAGTACTTC. Amino acids: CASSQLTGLREQYF. The chain joins TRBV28 to TRBJ2-7; maybe TRBD1 (6 bases). With 5 bases removed from V and 6 bases from J, the gap between germline ends came to 17 bases. Per the germline V gene, CDR1 is MDHEN and CDR2 is SYDVKM. The CDR3 runs to 14 residues. The variable domain in full, with the rest retrieved from reference TRBV28 and TRBJ2-7, is DVKVTQSSRYLVKRTGEKVFLECVQDMDHENMFWYRQDPGLGLRLIYFSYDVKMKEKGDIPEGYSVSREKKERFSLILESASTNQTSMYLCASSQLTGLREQYFGPGTRLTVT.

This chain joins TRBV27 and TRBJ1-2; 8 bases match TRBD1. Germline V CDR1 and CDR2: MNHEY, SMNVEV (reference sequence). The CDR3 loop spans 16 amino acids. The J segment lost 8 bases and the V segment lost 2 bases, leaving 13 bases of the junction unmatched. Written as DNA, the CDR3 is TGTGCCAGCAGTTTAACCCAGGGGGCGGGTCCCTGGGGCTACACCTTC. Translation: CASSLTQGAGPWGYTF.

V usage is TRBV28 and J usage is TRBJ2-7; no definite D call. With 3 bases removed from V and 4 bases from J, the gap between germline ends came to 7 bases. This CDR3 is 12 amino acids long. The V gene's germline CDR1 is MDHEN and CDR2 SYDVKM. The CDR3 region is CASSLLRYEQYF. For the CDR3, the DNA is TGTGCCAGCAGTTTGCTCAGGTACGAGCAGTACTTC. The full variable domain, rest sourced from reference TRBV28 and TRBJ2-7, is DVKVTQSSRYLVKRTGEKVFLECVQDMDHENMFWYRQDPGLGLRLIYFSYDVKMKEKGDIPEGYSVSREKKERFSLILESASTNQTSMYLCASSLLRYEQYFGPGTRLTVT.